This T cell receptor beta chain was observed in a study of vaccination and CD4 T cells after COVID-19. Whole-study context: Culture controls were given either a CEFX pool, an HIV-1 Nef pool, or no peptide.

Germline V lookup: CDR1 MNHEY, CDR2 SMNVEV (reference sequence). Trimming pared 3 bases from V and 2 bases from J, leaving 6 bases between. The CDR3 is 13 amino acids. As to treatment: roughly 11-day PBMC culture with coronavirus spike peptide pools or control peptides (ViraFEST assay). First, ViraFEST expanded antigen-specific T cells with peptide pools, and next it sequenced the TCRs. PCR positivity was dated March to December 2020, before US Alpha, Beta and Delta variants. Details on this clonotype: Its matching antigen is unknown.

Oncomine TCR Beta short-read sequencing was applied to DNA from cultured CD4+ T cells. It was from cultured CD4+ T cells that genomic DNA was extracted. In TCRdb, the PCR reads were re-called with MiXCR into one record per CDR3 protein. The sample shows more than 9,500 distinct CDR3 sequences, approximately 60% of them seen only once. V usage is TRBV27 and J usage is TRBJ2-3, with unresolved D. This sequence was found in a human donor who had recovered from COVID-19. Sequencing input: CD4+ T cells from blood, cultured in vitro. In nucleotides, the CDR3 is TGTGCCAGCAGTTTTTCTTTCACAGATACGCAGTATTTT. Its protein product is CASSFSFTDTQYF.